This T cell receptor beta chain appears in the sequencing data of a study of early T cells in non-severe SARS-CoV-2 infection. V was cut by 6 bases and J by 1 base, with 9 bases left in between. Germline loops: CDR1 MRHNA, CDR2 SNTAGT. The CDR3 is made up of 13 amino acids. Researchers tagged individual cDNA molecules with unique molecular identifiers. MiXCR was run by TCRdb on the 5' RACE reads, yielding one entry per CDR3 protein. This sample yields more than 85,000 distinct CDR3 sequences, of which 15% to 20% are seen a single time; 4.5% to 6.5% belongs to the top ten. This clonotype showed up many times.

The chain uses TRBV6-4 and TRBJ1-1, with a tentative D call TRBD1 (5 bases). This clonotype was sampled from an adult who was a healthcare worker with PCR-confirmed SARS-CoV-2 infection or an uninfected control (not recorded which). Specimen: whole blood, collected at baseline. Written as DNA, the CDR3 is TGTGCCAGCAGGAACCAGGGGAACACTGAAGCTTTCTTT. Translation: CASRNQGNTEAFF.